These 14 T cell receptor beta chains came from one sample sequenced in a study of T cell responses to AZD1222 COVID-19 vaccine. The protocol was immunoSEQ multiplex PCR, while the TCRdb copy is restricted to in-frame clones and leaves out a portion. The profile shows roughly 92,000 clones, about 89% of them singletons. The sample in question was peripheral blood, obtained 28 days after the second AZD1222 dose. The receptors were gathered from an adult who received the AZD1222 COVID-19 vaccine.

This clone was seen only a few times. The J gene is TRBJ2-3, the V gene TRBV21-1; the D call in the table, TRBD2, was not verified against the DNA. TRBV21-1 is an annotated pseudogene. This CDR3 contains 13 residues. CDR3 loop: CASSKTRVHTQYF. DNA of the CDR3: TGTGCCAGCAGCAAAACGAGGGTTCATACGCAGTATTTT.

This chain joins TRBV7-9 and TRBJ2-3; TRBD2 is a possible D gene (5 bases). Germline V CDR1 and CDR2: SEHNR, FQNEAQ (reference sequence). CDR3 length: 11 amino acids. With 8 bases removed from V and 6 bases from J, the gap between germline ends came to 9 bases. The CDR3 nucleotides are TGTGCCAGCGGCGAGCGGGATACGCAGTATTTT. This encodes CASGERDTQYF.

The CDR3 sequence is CASSYLAEGWGTQYF. In DNA form, the CDR3 reads TGTGCCAGCAGCTACTTAGCGGAGGGCTGGGGGACCCAGTACTTC. The chain recombines TRBV7-2 with TRBJ2-5; tentatively, D is TRBD2 (6 bases). Germline V gives CDR1 SGHTA, CDR2 FQGNSA. V was pared by 4 bases and J by 7 bases, with 19 bases between. This CDR3 is built from 15 residues.

The rearrangement joins TRBV10-3 to TRBJ1-1; D might be TRBD1 (5 bases). This CDR3 is 14 amino acids long. V shed 6 bases and J shed 7 bases, with 18 bases lying between them. Germline CDR1 is ENHRY and CDR2 is SYGVKD. The CDR3 reads CAIRLGGVGSEAFF. In nucleotides, the CDR3 is TGTGCCATCAGGCTGGGGGGGGTAGGGAGTGAAGCTTTCTTT.

The chain combines TRBV7-6 with TRBJ2-1; 9 bases align to TRBD2. The CDR3 extends over 20 amino acids. The germline CDR1 and CDR2 sequences are SGHVS and FNYEAQ. With 1 base clipped from V and 7 bases from J, the junction kept 20 bases outside the gene matches. The CDR3 loop reads CASSLDFALAGRSLGNEQFF. Here the CDR3 DNA reads TGTGCCAGCAGCTTAGATTTCGCCCTAGCGGGGCGGTCTTTGGGTAATGAGCAGTTCTTC.

Details on this clone: The same CDR3 can be traced to other DNA sequences in this sample. This rearrangement joins TRBV2 to TRBJ1-5, with D perhaps TRBD1 (5 bases). The CDR3 consists of 13 residues. CDR1 SNHLY and CDR2 FYNNEI come from the germline V gene. Between the trimmed V and J ends, which lost 5 bases and 1 base, there was a span of 6 bases. Written as DNA, the CDR3 is TGTGCCAGCAGTTGGGACAGCAATCAGCCCCAGCATTTT. Amino acid sequence: CASSWDSNQPQHF.

The V gene is TRBV19, the J gene TRBJ1-5; D possibly corresponds to TRBD1 (6 bases). The germline gives CDR1 LNHDA, CDR2 SQIVND (reference sequence). Trimming pared 7 bases from V and 0 bases from J, leaving 22 bases between. This CDR3 is 18 amino acids long. CDR3 sequence (DNA): TGTGCCAGTAACGATCCAAGGTGGGGGGCATATAGCAATCAGCCCCAGCATTTT. Its protein is CASNDPRWGAYSNQPQHF. The entire variable domain, with the rest obtained from reference TRBV19 and TRBJ1-5, is as follows: DGGITQSPKYLFRKEGQNVTLSCEQNLNHDAMYWYRQDPGQGLRLIYYSQIVNDFQKGDIAEGYSVSREKKESFPLTVTSAQKNPTAFYLCASNDPRWGAYSNQPQHFGDGTRLSIL.

The V gene is TRBV18, the J gene TRBJ1-4; 9 bases are a match to TRBD1. The V gene's germline CDR1 is KGHSH and CDR2 LQKENI. The CDR3 length is 16 residues. Trimming removed 3 bases from V and 2 bases from J; junction bases left unmatched: 4. The CDR3 loop is CASSPDGQGTNEKLFF. The CDR3 coding sequence is TGTGCCAGCTCACCCGATGGACAGGGGACTAATGAAAAACTGTTTTTT.

This chain links TRBV6-5 with TRBJ2-7; 7 bases fit TRBD2. V was clipped by 5 bases and J by 0 bases; unmatched bases: 1. CDR1 MNHEY and CDR2 SVGAGI come from the germline V gene. The CDR3 length is 13 residues. The CDR3 DNA sequence: TGTGCCAGCAGTCGGACTAGCTCCTACGAGCAGTACTTC. Translation: CASSRTSSYEQYF.

This sequence joins TRBV5-1 and TRBJ2-7; 9 bases are shared with TRBD1. This CDR3 region has 14 residues. J gave up 3 bases and V 4 bases, and 5 bases lay outside the gene matches. The V gene's germline CDR1 is SGHRS and CDR2 YFSETQ. The CDR3 nucleotides are TGCGCCAGCAGCGTGGGACAGGGCAGCTACGAGCAGTACTTC. It encodes CASSVGQGSYEQYF.

This clone was found a few times. The chain combines TRBV5-1 with TRBJ1-3; D remains unclear. The CDR3 is 16 residues long. Trimming took 5 bases from V and 8 from J, leaving 23 bases between them. The germline V gene has CDR1 SGHRS and CDR2 YFSETQ. This CDR3 is CASSPGPAGIQDTIYF. CDR3 bases: TGCGCCAGCAGTCCCGGTCCGGCGGGGATCCAGGACACCATATATTTT.

This chain uses TRBV4-2 with TRBJ2-2, with TRBD1 matching 8 bases. CDR3 length: 16 residues. From germline, CDR1 is LGHNA and CDR2 YNFKEQ. V shed 1 base, J shed 5 bases, and the junction held 6 bases outside the gene matches. CDR3 in amino acids: CASSQVEGQGTGELFF. CDR3 DNA: TGTGCCAGCAGCCAAGTCGAAGGACAGGGAACCGGGGAGCTGTTTTTT.

The V call is TRBV6-5, the J call TRBJ1-1, with D unresolved. The V gene's germline CDR1 is MNHEY and CDR2 SVGAGI. The CDR3 is made up of 13 amino acids. Trimming took off 6 bases at V and 1 base at J, with 9 bases between the two ends. The CDR3 DNA reads TGTGCCAGCAGACGAGTTTCGAACACTGAAGCTTTCTTT. It codes for CASRRVSNTEAFF.

This chain uses TRBV10-3 with TRBJ2-2; 13 bases line up with TRBD2. Germline loops: CDR1 ENHRY, CDR2 SYGVKD. Trimming took 8 bases from V and 6 from J; bases not matched to a gene: 9. CDR3 length equals 16 residues. The DNA for the CDR3 is TGTGCCATCGGTCCCAGGACTAGCGGGGGCTCCGGGGAGCTGTTTTTT. Amino acids: CAIGPRTSGGSGELFF.